Sequencing of this T cell receptor beta chain was carried out in a study of human T cells and chemical hapten exposure. Whole-study context: Small differences in pooled library volume mainly drove the variation in TCR yields per sample.

Study-wide results and caveats: Following DPC sensitization, TCRs present above 1 in 1000 frequency showed no change.

Regarding time point: pre-sensitization, week 0. Noted treatment: therapeutic diphenylcyclopropenone sensitization with weekly scalp DPC. The study used a library that attached unique molecular identifiers to individual cDNA molecules. In TCRdb, the RACE reads were re-called with MiXCR into one record per CDR3 protein. The sample records around 180,000 distinct CDR3 sequences, around 30% being singletons. V was trimmed by 2 bases and J by 12 bases, leaving 10 bases between them. The length of the CDR3 is 12 residues. In germline, CDR1 is MGHRA, CDR2 YSYEKL. About this clonotype: No antigen is known for it.

Sequenced here: whole blood, sampled in connection with sensitization to the hapten diphenylcyclopropenone (DPC). The chain recombines TRBV4-1 with TRBJ1-4; D perhaps matches TRBD1 (5 bases). This receptor was taken from a woman under 40 with alopecia areata. Some clones in this sample may be carry-over from other donors' samples. The CDR3 loop reads CASSQTDSELFF. CDR3 coding DNA: TGCGCCAGCAGCCAAACTGACAGTGAACTGTTTTTT.